This TCR beta chain is from a study of OX40 agonist ivuxolimab in advanced cancers. Overall study: There were three patients with partial responses, one having hepatocellular carcinoma and two cutaneous melanoma. Study-wide results and limits: Average numbers of expanded clones were greater in CD8+ T cells than in CD4+.

Researchers took blood at baseline, on cycle 4 day 1, and on cycle 7 day 1. Germline CDR1 reads LNHDA; CDR2 reads SQIVND (reference sequence). V lost 3 bases to trimming and J lost 4 bases; unmatched junction nucleotides: 12. This CDR3 comprises 17 residues. Libraries were prepared by immunoSEQ multiplex PCR; TCRdb keeps only in-frame clonotypes and omits some of them. Counted here are more than 65,000 clones, more than 85% occurring once; the ten biggest clones make up around 0.31%. As concerns this clone: Its antigen remains unidentified.

The sequence derives from an adult with an advanced solid tumor such as melanoma, head and neck, liver or kidney cancer. Specimen: CD4+ or CD8+ T cells sorted from blood, collected in a trial of the OX40 agonist ivuxolimab. The chain links TRBV19 to TRBJ1-1, with 9 bases that match TRBD1. CDR3 in amino acids: CASSILGSGQGSTEAFF. Written as DNA, the CDR3 is TGTGCCAGTAGTATCTTGGGGTCGGGACAGGGTTCCACTGAAGCTTTCTTT.